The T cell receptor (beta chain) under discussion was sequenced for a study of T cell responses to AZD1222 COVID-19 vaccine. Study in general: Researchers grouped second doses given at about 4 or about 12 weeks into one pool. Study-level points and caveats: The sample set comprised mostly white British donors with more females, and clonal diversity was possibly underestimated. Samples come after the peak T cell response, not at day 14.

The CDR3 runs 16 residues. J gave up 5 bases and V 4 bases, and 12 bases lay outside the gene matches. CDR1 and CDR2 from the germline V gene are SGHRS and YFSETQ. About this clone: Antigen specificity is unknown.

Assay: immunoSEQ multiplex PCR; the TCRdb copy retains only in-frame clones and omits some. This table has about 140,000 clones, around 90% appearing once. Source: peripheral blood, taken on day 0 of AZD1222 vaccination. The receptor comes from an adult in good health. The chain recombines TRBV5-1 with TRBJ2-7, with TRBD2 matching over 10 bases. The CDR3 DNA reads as TGCGCCAGCAGCGGTCCCCCTAGCGGGAGAGTTGACGAGCAGTACTTC. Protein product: CASSGPPSGRVDEQYF.